This entry features one T cell receptor (beta chain) sequence. Its specificity is not known. This specimen belongs to a study of T cell responses to AZD1222 COVID-19 vaccine. Study summary: Whether given at about 4 or about 12 weeks, second doses were pooled. Overall study findings and caveats: Increases in Spike-specific TCR breadth and depth were seen after two AZD1222 doses.

CDR3 length: 16 residues. Germline V gene data show CDR1 as SGHKS and CDR2 as YYEKEE (reference sequence). V was cut by 2 bases and J by 2 bases, with 16 bases left in between. Using immunoSEQ multiplex PCR, the repertoire was profiled, and TCRdb retains in-frame clones only, with some absent. Of over 65,000 clones listed, roughly 90% are singletons. The clonotype comes from an adult in good health. The chain has TRBV5-5 and TRBJ1-2; tentative D call: TRBD1 (5 bases). The input for sequencing was peripheral blood, taken on day 0 of AZD1222 vaccination. The CDR3 nucleotides are TGTGCCAGCAGCTTACGAGGGAGACAGATGAACTATGGCTACACCTTC. Its translation: CASSLRGRQMNYGYTF.